This entry features one TCR beta chain sequence. This clone has a single count. The clone's antigen remains unknown. The input lacks base qualities; no much larger clone sits a single base away. The sample originates from a study of blood T cell repertoires in COVID-19 (dated by TCRdb to the early 2020s). Regarding the research as a whole: Samples covering the acute and convalescent phases of COVID-19 were provided by collaborators in the United States, Italy and Spain. The material from the prospective study consisted of cDNA or gDNA derived from T cells, B-cell-depleted T cells, or PBMCs. HLA class I and class II types, where available, came from metadata supplied by the sample provider rather than from assay-based typing. The sample metadata nearly always contained a de-identified subject ID, COVID-19 status, age in years and sex. The repertoires were made available in a free public database intended to serve as a resource for research on the immune response to SARS-CoV-2. Deeply sampled blood TCRbeta repertoires from subjects exposed to, actively infected with, or recovered from COVID-19 were included in the dataset. The samples were drawn from two sources: the first 160 participants of the ongoing ImmuneRACE study, and over 1,000 subjects contributed by 6 global collaborators. The paper as a whole reports these results and caveats: The amount of clinical and demographic metadata varied by source and participant and was provided uncurated.

One collaborating source in Seattle enrolled patients while the patients were actively infected and followed the patients over time throughout the course of disease. The collaborating institutions used their own protocols to collect whole blood in K2EDTA tubes. For TCRbeta analysis, collaborators shipped samples in one of three forms: frozen whole blood, isolated PBMCs, or DNA extracted from either of those sample types. The immunoSEQ Assay, a bias-controlled multiplex PCR, was used to amplify TCRbeta CDR3 regions from genomic DNA. Per the original workflow: The number of nucleated cells in each sample was estimated by amplification of reference gene primers within the assay. Sequence reads were collapsed and filtered to measure the absolute abundance of every unique TCRbeta CDR3 rearrangement. For each sample, productive Simpson clonality was calculated by taking the square root of Simpson's diversity index across productive rearrangements. TCRdb re-hosts the immuneACCESS table, in-frame sequences only. Its copies lack some clones; in the studies checked, an unresolved V gene accounts for under half of them, and the cause for the rest is not known. For V, J and clone size, that table is used; D and trimming come from the DNA. This sample gives about 160,000 clones in total; approximately 85% of them show up just once. The ten largest clones add up to 7% to 10% of the sample.

CDR1 SGHRS and CDR2 YFSETQ are derived from the germline V gene. Taken from cysteine to phenylalanine, the CDR3 has 16 residues. Of all the DNA, just the CDR3 is kept, 48 bases in frame from base 1. Germline trimming amounts to 4 bases on V and 4 bases on J, with 7 as the count of junction bases outside the gene matches. Recombination linked TRBV5-1 to TRBJ2-5; a stretch of 13 junction bases matches TRBD2. The clonotype originates from a woman aged 55-69 years with COVID-19, enrolled during active disease. Sequencing used peripheral blood. Read as DNA, the sequence is TGCGCCAGCAGCCCGACTAGCGGGGGGCCGGGAGAGACCCAGTACTTC. Translated, this gives CASSPTSGGPGETQYF.